This T cell receptor (beta chain) derives from a study of blood T cell repertoires in COVID-19. Background on the study: T cells, B-cell-depleted T cells, or PBMCs supplied cDNA or gDNA.

Profiling relied on immunoSEQ multiplex PCR, and the TCRdb table lists in-frame clones only, not all of them. The table records 210,000 or so clones, 84% of them present only once. This CDR3 is built from 16 residues. Deletions cut 1 base from V and 5 bases from J, with 17 bases between. Germline CDR1 reads LNHDA; CDR2 reads SQIVND (reference sequence). This TCR came from a woman in her sixties or seventies with active or convalescent COVID-19. This sequence joins TRBV19 and TRBJ2-5, with D possibly TRBD2 on 5 matching bases. Sequencing input: peripheral blood. The CDR3 DNA is TGTGCCAGTAGTATAGCAAGGTTAGCCAGAGGGGAGACCCAGTACTTC. It is translated as CASSIARLARGETQYF.